The text below deals with one T cell receptor beta chain. Its specificity is not known. Primers for the PCR totalled 60 Vbeta and 13 Jbeta. Generated by immunoSEQ multiplex PCR, the TCRdb table keeps only in-frame clones and is missing some. This sample carries 150,000 to 250,000 clones, 70% to 85% of them seen once, and the ten largest clones take around 4.3%. The source of the sample is a study of cytomegalovirus exposure and HLA in healthy donors. Notes on the study in general: Researchers reportedly found TCR beta sequences accurately predicted most subjects' HLA-A and HLA-B alleles. An analysis done earlier found most TCR beta V segments productive about 87% or about 30% of the time. According to the study, about 180 TCR beta chains were cytomegalovirus-associated.

Trimming removed 1 base from V and 1 base from J, with 13 bases in between. Germline V gene sequence: CDR1 MNHEY, CDR2 SMNVEV (reference sequence). The CDR3 contains 17 residues. The TCR comes from a woman aged 30 to 39 in good health and CMV-seropositive. The chain links TRBV27 to TRBJ2-2; D ambiguous. The sample was PBMCs. CDR3 nucleotides: TGTGCCAGCAGTTTATACACAGACCTCCTGAACACCGGGGAGCTGTTTTTT. It translates to CASSLYTDLLNTGELFF.